Following are 8 T cell receptor beta chains from one sample sequenced in a study of blood T cell repertoires in COVID-19. Generated by immunoSEQ multiplex PCR, the TCRdb table keeps only in-frame clones and is missing some. The data contain 75,000 to 95,000 clones, 75% to 85% of them singletons. Sequencing was performed on peripheral blood. The receptors derive from a woman aged 40 to 50 with active or convalescent COVID-19.

DNA for the CDR3: TGTGCCAGCAGCGTAGGGCCGGGACTAGCCGTAGTTGAGCAGTTCTTC. As protein: CASSVGPGLAVVEQFF. V and J are TRBV9 and TRBJ2-1; 9 bases match TRBD2. After removal of 0 bases from V and 9 bases from J, the junction contained 10 bases not matched to a gene. Germline V CDR1 and CDR2: SGDLS, YYNGEE. CDR3 length equals 16 residues.

This chain connects TRBV28 to TRBJ1-5; TRBD1 matches at 7 bases. From germline, CDR1 is MDHEN and CDR2 SYDVKM. The CDR3 is 16 residues long. V was clipped by 4 bases and J by 0 bases; unmatched bases: 6. CDR3 region: CASSSAQGVSNQPQHF. CDR3 in DNA: TGTGCCAGCAGTTCCGCTCAGGGGGTTAGCAATCAGCCCCAGCATTTT.

This clone has only one observation. CDR3 amino acids: CASSEWVGQGREKLFF. CDR3 DNA sequence: TGTGCCAGCAGTGAATGGGTGGGACAGGGCCGAGAAAAACTGTTTTTT. V usage is TRBV25-1 and J usage is TRBJ1-4; TRBD1 aligns across 9 bases. Trimming took 1 base from V and 8 from J; bases not matched to a gene: 8. Germline CDR1 is MGHDK and CDR2 is SYGVNS. This CDR3 region has 16 residues.

V gene TRBV6-5 combines with J gene TRBJ2-1; 11 nucleotides agree with TRBD1. The V and J ends lost 2 bases and 8 bases, in that order; junction bases with no gene match: 5. CDR1 and CDR2 (germline): MNHEY, SVGAGI. This CDR3 has 15 amino acids. Here the CDR3 reads CASSYRDRGRDEQFF. In DNA, the CDR3 is TGTGCCAGCAGTTACCGGGACAGGGGGAGGGATGAGCAGTTCTTC.

The chain couples TRBV12-5 to TRBJ2-5, with 11 bases identical to TRBD1. Germline V CDR1 and CDR2: LGHNT, FRNRAP. The CDR3 has 14 amino acids. With V trimmed by 3 bases and J by 7 bases, 4 bases remained unmatched. The CDR3 DNA reads as TGTGCTAGTGGTTTTGGAGGACAGGGGGCGACCCAGTACTTC. It encodes CASGFGGQGATQYF.

This clone showed up just once. The chain employs TRBV7-8 and TRBJ2-3; D is perhaps TRBD1 (7 bases). This CDR3 has 16 amino acids. Trimming stripped 4 bases from V and 3 bases from J, with 17 bases between. Germline V CDR1 and CDR2: SGHVS, FQNEAQ. The CDR3 coding sequence is TGTGCCAGCAGCTCCCGCGGGACAGCTTTAACAGATACGCAGTATTTT. Translated: CASSSRGTALTDTQYF.

The chain recombines TRBV13 with TRBJ2-1; 10 bases align to TRBD2. The CDR3 covers 15 residues. Germline-derived CDR1 and CDR2 are PRHDT and FYEKMQ (reference sequence). J gave up 4 bases and V 3 bases, and 3 bases lay outside the gene matches. CDR3 bases: TGTGCCAGCAGCTTTCTAGCGGGGGCTTACAATGAGCAGTTCTTC. It specifies CASSFLAGAYNEQFF.

This rearrangement joins TRBV7-2 to TRBJ2-3; D is undetermined. This CDR3 is built from 14 residues. Per the germline V gene, CDR1 is SGHTA and CDR2 is FQGNSA. V lost 3 bases to trimming and J lost 1 base, with 8 bases between them. Written as DNA, the CDR3 is TGTGCCAGCAGCTTCGACTGGGGCACAGATACGCAGTATTTT. It encodes CASSFDWGTDTQYF.